Listed below are T cell receptor beta chains from one sample, sequenced in a study of naive and memory T cell subsets. MiXCR was run by TCRdb on the UMI-ligation and nested PCR reads, yielding one entry per CDR3 protein. The data show 150,000 or so distinct CDR3 sequences, with roughly 22% seen just once and 0.11% held by the top ten. What was sequenced was naive CD4+ T cells from blood. The receptors were gathered from a human donor in good health. Both conserved end residues are part of each CDR3. A D gene is named only where the DNA matches it firmly. Clone size is stated in some rows and not others, as once, few, many or a class when expanded.

d_gene: .; j_gene: TRBJ2-3; v_gene: TRBV20-1; abundance: many; CDR3nt: TGCAGTGCTAGAATGACCGTTTCCACAGATACGCAGTATTTT; CDR3aa: CSARMTVSTDTQYF
d_gene: .; j_gene: TRBJ2-7; v_gene: TRBV20-1; abundance: many; CDR3nt: TGCAGTGCTGTGGATCAGGGCGCCGAGCAGTACTTC; CDR3aa: CSAVDQGAEQYF
d_gene: .; j_gene: TRBJ2-7; v_gene: TRBV20-1; abundance: many; CDR3nt: TGCAGTCAAAGGGGGGGACGGGCGACCTACGAGCAGTACTTC; CDR3aa: CSQRGGRATYEQYF
d_gene: TRBD1; j_gene: TRBJ2-7; v_gene: TRBV7-2; abundance: few; CDR3nt: TGTGCCAGCAACAACCTACAGGGGGCCGAGCAGTACTTC; CDR3aa: CASNNLQGAEQYF
d_gene: TRBD2; j_gene: TRBJ2-3; v_gene: TRBV6-8; abundance: few; CDR3nt: TGTGCCAGCAGTTACCCCGGGAGGCGTACAGATACGCAGTATTTT; CDR3aa: CASSYPGRRTDTQYF
d_gene: .; j_gene: TRBJ2-5; v_gene: TRBV29-1; abundance: few; CDR3nt: TGCAGCGGGAGAATCGGAGAGACCCAGTACTTC; CDR3aa: CSGRIGETQYF
d_gene: .; j_gene: TRBJ2-7; v_gene: TRBV20-1; abundance: few; CDR3nt: TGCAGTGCTACCAGGGAGACCTACGAGCAGTACTTC; CDR3aa: CSATRETYEQYF
d_gene: TRBD1; j_gene: TRBJ2-7; v_gene: TRBV5-1; abundance: .; CDR3nt: TGCGCCAGCAGCCCGGGACAGGGTCGCTACGAGCAGTACTTC; CDR3aa: CASSPGQGRYEQYF
d_gene: .; j_gene: TRBJ2-3; v_gene: TRBV7-9; abundance: few; CDR3nt: TGTGCCAGCAGCCCCGGGATACTCACAGATACGCAGTATTTT; CDR3aa: CASSPGILTDTQYF
d_gene: TRBD2; j_gene: TRBJ2-7; v_gene: TRBV25-1; abundance: few; CDR3nt: TGTGCCAGCAGTGAATATCGGCCTAGCGGATCCTACGAGCAGTACTTC; CDR3aa: CASSEYRPSGSYEQYF
d_gene: .; j_gene: TRBJ2-3; v_gene: TRBV5-1; abundance: few; CDR3nt: TGCGCCAGCAGCTCCGAGGCGTCGGATACGCAGTATTTT; CDR3aa: CASSSEASDTQYF
d_gene: .; j_gene: TRBJ2-7; v_gene: TRBV21-1; abundance: few; CDR3nt: TGTGCCAGCAGCAACAGGGAACCCTACGAGCAGTACTTC; CDR3aa: CASSNREPYEQYF
d_gene: .; j_gene: TRBJ2-5; v_gene: TRBV7-2; abundance: few; CDR3nt: TGTGCCAGCAGCTTATCGGTCGGGTTGCGAGAGACCCAGTACTTC; CDR3aa: CASSLSVGLRETQYF
d_gene: TRBD2; j_gene: TRBJ2-1; v_gene: TRBV20-1; abundance: few; CDR3nt: TGCAGTGCTGCTAGCGGGAGGACCTACAATGAGCAGTTCTTC; CDR3aa: CSAASGRTYNEQFF
d_gene: .; j_gene: TRBJ2-6; v_gene: TRBV6-5; abundance: few; CDR3nt: TGTGCCAGCAGTTACGTTCGCTCTGGGGCCAACGTCCTGACTTTC; CDR3aa: CASSYVRSGANVLTF
d_gene: .; j_gene: TRBJ2-7; v_gene: TRBV20-1; abundance: many; CDR3nt: TGCAGTGCTAGTCAACTAGGATATTACGAGCAGTACTTC; CDR3aa: CSASQLGYYEQYF
d_gene: .; j_gene: TRBJ2-7; v_gene: TRBV19; abundance: many; CDR3nt: TGTGCCAGTAGTATGACGAGGCAGGTCCACGAGCAGTACTTC; CDR3aa: CASSMTRQVHEQYF
d_gene: .; j_gene: TRBJ2-1; v_gene: TRBV4-2; abundance: .; CDR3nt: TGTGCCAGCAGCCAAGTAGGCGGGGATGAGCAGTTCTTC; CDR3aa: CASSQVGGDEQFF
d_gene: .; j_gene: TRBJ2-3; v_gene: TRBV6-2/TRBV6-3; abundance: .; CDR3nt: TGTGCCAGCAGTCGTCTAGCGACCAGCACAGATACGCAGTATTTT; CDR3aa: CASSRLATSTDTQYF
d_gene: TRBD1; j_gene: TRBJ2-5; v_gene: TRBV29-1; abundance: .; CDR3nt: TGCAGCGTTAGGACAGGGCGCTTAGGAGAGACCCAGTACTTC; CDR3aa: CSVRTGRLGETQYF
d_gene: TRBD1; j_gene: TRBJ2-5; v_gene: TRBV7-9; abundance: few; CDR3nt: TGTGCCAGCAGCGTCGGACAGGCCACCCAAGAGACCCAGTACTTC; CDR3aa: CASSVGQATQETQYF
d_gene: TRBD2; j_gene: TRBJ2-7; v_gene: TRBV7-2; abundance: few; CDR3nt: TGTGCCAGCAGGTCCGGCACTAGCGGGAGGTACAGCTCCTACGAGCAGTACTTC; CDR3aa: CASRSGTSGRYSSYEQYF
d_gene: .; j_gene: TRBJ2-5; v_gene: TRBV11-2; abundance: many; CDR3nt: TGTGCCAGCAGCCCCCGAAGGGAGACCCAGTACTTC; CDR3aa: CASSPRRETQYF
d_gene: .; j_gene: TRBJ2-7; v_gene: TRBV9; abundance: .; CDR3nt: TGTGCCAGCAGCAACCATGGGGGCCGCATCGGCGAGCAGTACTTC; CDR3aa: CASSNHGGRIGEQYF
d_gene: .; j_gene: TRBJ2-5; v_gene: TRBV20-1; abundance: few; CDR3nt: TGCAGCCGTGGGGGAAGTTGGACCGATCAAGAGACCCAGTACTTC; CDR3aa: CSRGGSWTDQETQYF
d_gene: .; j_gene: TRBJ1-4; v_gene: TRBV9; abundance: many; CDR3nt: TGTGCCAGCAGCGCCCATTTAACTAATGAAAAACTGTTTTTT; CDR3aa: CASSAHLTNEKLFF
d_gene: TRBD1; j_gene: TRBJ2-5; v_gene: TRBV6-1; abundance: once; CDR3nt: TGTGCCAGCAGTGAGGGACAGGTAGTTTTAGAGACCCAGTACTTC; CDR3aa: CASSEGQVVLETQYF
d_gene: .; j_gene: TRBJ2-1; v_gene: TRBV3-1; abundance: .; CDR3nt: TGTGCCAGCAGCCGAGTGGTGGGCAGACACAATGAGCAGTTCTTC; CDR3aa: CASSRVVGRHNEQFF
d_gene: TRBD1; j_gene: TRBJ1-1; v_gene: TRBV20-1; abundance: .; CDR3nt: TGCAGTGCTAGAGAAGACAGGGTTAACACTGAAGCTTTCTTT; CDR3aa: CSAREDRVNTEAFF
d_gene: .; j_gene: TRBJ2-1; v_gene: TRBV19; abundance: .; CDR3nt: TGTGCCAGTAGTATAAAGCCCGCGCCCAACAATGAGCAGTTCTTC; CDR3aa: CASSIKPAPNNEQFF
d_gene: .; j_gene: TRBJ1-5; v_gene: TRBV6-1; abundance: many; CDR3nt: TGTGCCAGCAGTGGCAGGGCCGTAAATCAGCCCCAGCATTTT; CDR3aa: CASSGRAVNQPQHF
d_gene: .; j_gene: TRBJ2-4; v_gene: TRBV28; abundance: .; CDR3nt: TGTGCCAGCAGTTCGGACTCCGTCGTAAACATTCAGTACTTC; CDR3aa: CASSSDSVVNIQYF
d_gene: TRBD2; j_gene: TRBJ2-7; v_gene: TRBV28; abundance: few; CDR3nt: TGTGCCAGCACCCCCGGACTAGCAAAGAACGAGCAGTACTTC; CDR3aa: CASTPGLAKNEQYF
d_gene: .; j_gene: TRBJ2-7; v_gene: TRBV19; abundance: few; CDR3nt: TGTGCCAGTAGTATCGGGGTCCCCCCCTACGAGCAGTACTTC; CDR3aa: CASSIGVPPYEQYF
d_gene: TRBD2; j_gene: TRBJ2-3; v_gene: TRBV11-2; abundance: .; CDR3nt: TGTGCCAGCAGCATATTAGCGGGAGCGCAGTATTTT; CDR3aa: CASSILAGAQYF
d_gene: TRBD1; j_gene: TRBJ1-1; v_gene: TRBV19; abundance: few; CDR3nt: TGTGCCAGTAGTATGATCGGCCCGGGACAGGGAAACACTGAAGCTTTCTTT; CDR3aa: CASSMIGPGQGNTEAFF
d_gene: .; j_gene: TRBJ2-3; v_gene: TRBV7-6; abundance: few; CDR3nt: TGTGCCAGCAGCCAGGCTATAAAGCGGAGCACAGATACGCAGTATTTT; CDR3aa: CASSQAIKRSTDTQYF